Reported below is one TCR beta chain. The antigen remains unidentified. Only in-frame clones appear in the TCRdb table, and some are missing; sequencing was by immunoSEQ multiplex PCR. This sample has roughly 4,800 clones, with 85% found just once. This specimen comes from a study of brain metastases from non-small cell lung cancer. Study outcomes and limitations: TCR repertoires overlapped largely between brain metastases and matched primaries.

The sequence was obtained from a donor over 35 with non-small cell lung cancer. The sample taken for sequencing was primary lung tumor tissue.

CDR3: CSVRYTGELFF. DNA of the CDR3: TGCAGCGTTAGGTACACCGGGGAGCTGTTTTTT. The chain combines TRBV29-1 with TRBJ2-2; D call uncertain. The germline gives CDR1 SQVTM, CDR2 ANQGSEA. CDR3 size: 11 residues. Trimming left V 5 bases short and J 3 bases short, with 4 bases between.